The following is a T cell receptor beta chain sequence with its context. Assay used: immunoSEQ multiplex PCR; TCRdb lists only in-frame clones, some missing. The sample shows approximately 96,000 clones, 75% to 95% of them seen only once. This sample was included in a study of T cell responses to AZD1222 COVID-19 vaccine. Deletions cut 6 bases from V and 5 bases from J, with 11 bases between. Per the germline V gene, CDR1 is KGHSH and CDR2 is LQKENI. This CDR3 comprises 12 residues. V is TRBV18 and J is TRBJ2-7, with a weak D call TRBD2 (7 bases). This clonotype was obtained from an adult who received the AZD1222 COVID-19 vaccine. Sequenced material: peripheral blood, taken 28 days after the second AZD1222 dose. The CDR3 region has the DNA TGTGCCAGCTCCCTAGGGGGGGACGAGCAGTACTTC. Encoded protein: CASSLGGDEQYF.